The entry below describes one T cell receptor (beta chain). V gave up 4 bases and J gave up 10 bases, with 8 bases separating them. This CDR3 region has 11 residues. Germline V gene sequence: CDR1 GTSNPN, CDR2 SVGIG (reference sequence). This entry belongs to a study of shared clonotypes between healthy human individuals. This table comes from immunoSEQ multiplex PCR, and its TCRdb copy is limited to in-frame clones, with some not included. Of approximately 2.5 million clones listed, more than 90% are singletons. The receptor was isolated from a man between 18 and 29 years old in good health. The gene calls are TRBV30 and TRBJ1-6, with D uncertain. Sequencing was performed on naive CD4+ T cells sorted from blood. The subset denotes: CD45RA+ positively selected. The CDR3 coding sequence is TGTGCCTGGACCGCCGGCTCACCCCTCCACTTT. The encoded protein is CAWTAGSPLHF.